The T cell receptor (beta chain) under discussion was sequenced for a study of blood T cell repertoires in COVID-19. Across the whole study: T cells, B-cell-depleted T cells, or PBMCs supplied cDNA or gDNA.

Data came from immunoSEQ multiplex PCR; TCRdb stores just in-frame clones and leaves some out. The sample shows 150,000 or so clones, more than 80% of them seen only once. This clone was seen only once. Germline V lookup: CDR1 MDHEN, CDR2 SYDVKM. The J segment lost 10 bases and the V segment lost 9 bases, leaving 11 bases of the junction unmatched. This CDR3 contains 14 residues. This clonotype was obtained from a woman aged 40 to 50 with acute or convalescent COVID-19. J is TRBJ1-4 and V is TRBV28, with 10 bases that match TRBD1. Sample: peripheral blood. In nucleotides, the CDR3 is TGTGCCAGTTCGCCGGGACAGGGGTTTGGAAAACTGTTTTTT. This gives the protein CASSPGQGFGKLFF. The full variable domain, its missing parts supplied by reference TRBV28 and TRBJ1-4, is DVKVTQSSRYLVKRTGEKVFLECVQDMDHENMFWYRQDPGLGLRLIYFSYDVKMKEKGDIPEGYSVSREKKERFSLILESASTNQTSMYLCASSPGQGFGKLFFGSGTQLSVL.